Following are 18 T cell receptor beta chains from one sample sequenced in a study of CD4 T cells in relation to SARS-CoV-2 and coronaviruses. Some clones are missing from TCRdb's copy, which holds only in-frame ones; the method was immunoSEQ multiplex PCR. Of approximately 17,000 clones in the sample, over 60% are singletons; the top ten hold approximately 11%. Unexposed donor CD4+ T cells date from about 2011-2018, before the COVID-19 pandemic. The cells were cultured for around ten days before CD4+ T cells were isolated. For these receptors, no antigen is known. The sequencing input was CD4+ T cells from PBMCs, cultured in vitro. The receptors come from a human donor in good health.

The chain is built from TRBV2 and TRBJ1-2; possibly TRBD1 for D (5 bases). This CDR3 has 15 amino acids. CDR1 SNHLY and CDR2 FYNNEI come from the germline V gene. V dropped 7 bases and J dropped 2 bases, with 17 bases sitting between them. The CDR3 bases are TGTGCCAGCAATTGGTTGACCGGGGGGAACTATGGCTACACCTTC. This gives the protein CASNWLTGGNYGYTF.

The rearrangement uses TRBV7-2 and TRBJ2-7; 9 nucleotides line up with TRBD2. CDR1 and CDR2 (germline): SGHTA, FQGNSA. The CDR3 consists of 14 residues. The V segment lost 7 bases and the J segment 2 bases; nucleotides outside the gene matches: 6. CDR3 loop: CASTLSGGPYEQYF. Here the CDR3 DNA reads TGTGCCAGCACCCTGAGCGGGGGGCCCTACGAGCAGTACTTC. Using reference TRBV7-2 and TRBJ2-7 for the parts outside the CDR3, the full variable domain is GAGVSQSPSNKVTEKGKDVELRCDPISGHTALYWYRQSLGQGLEFLIYFQGNSAPDKSGLPSDRFSAERTGGSVSTLTIQRTQQEDSAVYLCASTLSGGPYEQYFGPGTRLTVT.

The chain is built from TRBV28 and TRBJ2-1; no firm D call. This CDR3 comprises 15 residues. V dropped 3 bases and J dropped 2 bases, with 11 bases sitting between them. Germline V gives CDR1 MDHEN, CDR2 SYDVKM. The CDR3 sequence is CASSFQVKAYNEQFF. As DNA, the CDR3 is TGTGCCAGCAGTTTCCAGGTTAAGGCCTACAATGAGCAGTTCTTC.

The chain carries TRBV2 and TRBJ1-5; D might be TRBD1 (5 bases). V lost 4 bases to trimming and J lost 2 bases, with 9 bases between them. Germline values: CDR1 SNHLY, CDR2 FYNNEI. The CDR3 is made up of 14 amino acids. CDR3 DNA: TGTGCCAGCAGTGCTGCGGGGGGCAATCAGCCCCAGCATTTT. As protein: CASSAAGGNQPQHF. Drawing the rest from reference TRBV2 and TRBJ1-5, the complete variable domain is EPEVTQTPSHQVTQMGQEVILRCVPISNHLYFYWYRQILGQKVEFLVSFYNNEISEKSEIFDDQFSVERPDGSNFTLKIRSTKLEDSAMYFCASSAAGGNQPQHFGDGTRLSIL.

The J gene is TRBJ1-2, the V gene TRBV21-1. TRBV21-1 is a pseudogene locus. The length of the CDR3 is 13 residues. In DNA form, the CDR3 reads TGTGCCAGCAGCTTGGGGAGGCCGAGCGGCTACACCTTC. Protein: CASSLGRPSGYTF.

The CDR3 region is CASSSRGNNQPQHF. The CDR3 DNA sequence: TGTGCCAGCAGCTCTCGGGGGAATAATCAGCCCCAGCATTTT. The chain has TRBV6-5 and TRBJ1-5, with a possible D match to TRBD1 (5 bases). This CDR3 region has 14 residues. CDR1 and CDR2 (germline): MNHEY, SVGAGI. Trimming took off 6 bases at V and 4 bases at J, with 13 bases between the two ends.

The chain uses TRBV18 and TRBJ1-2; possible D gene TRBD1, 6 bases. V was shortened by 5 bases and J by 8 bases, with 15 bases between the two germline ends. The CDR3 covers 13 residues. Germline lookup yields CDR1 KGHSH and CDR2 LQKENI. The CDR3 nucleotides read TGTGCCAGCTCATACAGGGCCACGAGGGGCTACACCTTC. It is translated as CASSYRATRGYTF.

The CDR3 loop is CASSPGPQREQFF. The DNA for the CDR3 is TGTGCCAGCTCACCAGGTCCCCAACGTGAGCAGTTCTTC. The chain has TRBV18 and TRBJ2-1; no definite D call. Germline lookup yields CDR1 KGHSH and CDR2 LQKENI. CDR3 size: 13 residues. V shed 2 bases and J shed 9 bases, with 11 bases lying between them.

The rearrangement joins TRBV10-3 to TRBJ2-5, with no clear D. The germline CDR1 and CDR2 sequences are ENHRY and SYGVKD. The CDR3 loop spans 16 amino acids. The germline V and J ends were trimmed by 0 bases and 5 bases, with 16 bases remaining between them. Here the CDR3 reads CAISESRFDMGETQYF. The DNA for the CDR3 is TGTGCCATCAGTGAGTCAAGATTCGACATGGGGGAGACCCAGTACTTC.

The count of this clone is one. The V call is TRBV3-1 (or the pseudogene TRBV3-2), the J call TRBJ2-5, with 11 bases aligning to TRBD1. Germline CDR1 reads LGHDT; CDR2 reads YNNKEL (reference sequence). The CDR3 extends over 16 amino acids. Germline trimming cut 6 bases from V and 5 bases from J; bases unmatched to any gene: 11. CDR3 DNA: TGTGCCAGCAGTAACCGGGACAGGGGGTATTCGGAGACCCAGTACTTC. It is translated as CASSNRDRGYSETQYF.

J is TRBJ2-1 and V is TRBV12-3 or TRBV12-4; weak D call: TRBD2 (5 bases). Trimming pared 2 bases from V and 8 bases from J, leaving 7 bases between. The CDR3 sequence is 12 residues long. Written as DNA, the CDR3 is TGTGCCAGCAGTTTAAACGGGGATGAGCAGTTCTTC. Amino acids: CASSLNGDEQFF.

The genes are TRBV7-9 and TRBJ2-2; perhaps TRBD2 as D (6 bases). The germline V gene has CDR1 SEHNR and CDR2 FQNEAQ (reference sequence). V was pared by 5 bases and J by 4 bases, with 14 bases between. The CDR3 is 15 residues long. The CDR3 reads CASSAAGTVTGELFF. For the CDR3, the DNA is TGTGCCAGCAGCGCCGCCGGGACTGTCACCGGGGAGCTGTTTTTT.

The rearrangement uses TRBV7-9 and TRBJ2-3; 10 bases line up with TRBD2. The CDR3 has 15 amino acids. Germline CDR1 reads SEHNR; CDR2 reads FQNEAQ (reference sequence). J gave up 5 bases and V 4 bases, and 6 bases lay outside the gene matches. For the CDR3, the DNA is TGTGCCAGCAGCTCGGGGACTAGCGATGTAGATACGCAGTATTTT. Protein product: CASSSGTSDVDTQYF.

The chain employs TRBV14 and TRBJ1-1, with 11 bases aligning to TRBD1. CDR3 size: 16 residues. Germline assignment: CDR1 SGHDN and CDR2 FVKESK. The V segment lost 2 bases and the J segment 2 bases; nucleotides outside the gene matches: 4. The CDR3 is CASSQQGQGANTEAFF. CDR3 DNA sequence: TGTGCCAGCAGCCAACAAGGACAGGGGGCTAACACTGAAGCTTTCTTT.

V is TRBV7-8 and J is TRBJ2-3; 7 bases align to TRBD2. Trimming at V came to 0 bases and at J to 0 bases, leaving 6 bases not matched to a gene. This CDR3 comprises 17 residues. Germline assignment: CDR1 SGHVS and CDR2 FQNEAQ. Here the CDR3 reads CASSLAGGSSSTDTQYF. CDR3 bases: TGTGCCAGCAGCTTAGCGGGGGGGAGCAGTAGCACAGATACGCAGTATTTT.

The chain carries TRBV6-1 and TRBJ2-1, with D unresolved. V lost 0 bases and J 6 bases, leaving 9 bases between the germline ends. The V gene's germline CDR1 is MNHNS and CDR2 SASEGT. The CDR3 is 14 residues long. The CDR3 nucleotides read TGTGCCAGCAGTGAAGCCGGACGCGTCAATGAGCAGTTCTTC. Protein sequence: CASSEAGRVNEQFF.

The genes are TRBV3-1 (or the pseudogene TRBV3-2) and TRBJ1-2; D may be TRBD1 (5 bases). The germline V gene has CDR1 LGHDT and CDR2 YNNKEL (reference sequence). V lost 7 bases and J lost 3, with 9 bases in between. This CDR3 spans 12 amino acids. This chain's CDR3 is CASTGTHYGYTF. The CDR3 DNA sequence: TGTGCCAGCACGGGGACTCACTATGGCTACACCTTC.

The chain employs TRBV5-6 and TRBJ1-4; D is unresolved. Trimming left V 1 base short and J 3 bases short, with 10 bases between. The CDR3 sequence is 15 residues long. Germline lookup yields CDR1 SGHDT and CDR2 YYEEEE. This CDR3 is CASSLWAPPNEKLFF. CDR3 coding DNA: TGTGCCAGCAGCTTGTGGGCCCCTCCTAATGAAAAACTGTTTTTT.